Each of the 20 T cell receptor beta chains below was sequenced from the same sample in a study of T cell responses to AZD1222 COVID-19 vaccine. Repertoires were generated with immunoSEQ multiplex PCR, while TCRdb's copy carries only in-frame clones and drops some. The sample shows more than 85,000 clones, more than 85% of them seen only once. The material was peripheral blood, obtained on day 0 of AZD1222 vaccination. Source of these receptors: an adult in good health.

The CDR3 loop reads CASSWDRVVEAFF. DNA for the CDR3: TGCGCCAGCAGCTGGGACAGGGTGGTTGAAGCTTTCTTT. The gene calls are TRBV5-1 and TRBJ1-1, with 9 positions matching TRBD1. Trimming took 3 bases from V and 7 from J; bases not matched to a gene: 4. This CDR3 has 13 residues. Germline CDR1 is SGHRS and CDR2 is YFSETQ.

V and J are TRBV7-3 and TRBJ2-7; D is ambiguous. Germline CDR1 is SGHTA and CDR2 is FQGTGA. The CDR3 length is 13 residues. Trimming removed 1 base at V and 13 bases at J, with 17 bases between. The CDR3 DNA is TGTGCCAGCAGCTTAAGTCGCGTTACGCCGAGATACTTC. This gives the protein CASSLSRVTPRYF.

The chain combines TRBV28 with TRBJ2-3, with a tentative D call TRBD2 (6 bases). Germline CDR1 MDHEN, CDR2 SYDVKM. The CDR3 covers 15 residues. The ends were cut back, 5 bases at V and 1 base at J, with 13 bases in the middle. The CDR3 DNA is TGTGCCAGCAGTGCGGGATGGGGGGGCACAGATACGCAGTATTTT. Translating it yields CASSAGWGGTDTQYF.

This chain joins TRBV29-1 and TRBJ1-1; 7 nucleotides align to TRBD1. V trimming: 6 bases; J trimming: 5 bases; junction bases outside the gene matches: 9. From germline, CDR1 is SQVTM and CDR2 ANQGSEA. The CDR3 runs to 13 residues. The CDR3 DNA reads as TGCAGCGTAAAGGGGGCCTCGGGAACTGAAGCTTTCTTT. As protein: CSVKGASGTEAFF.

The rearrangement links TRBV19 to TRBJ2-1; unclear D gene. CDR1 and CDR2 from the germline V gene are LNHDA and SQIVND (reference sequence). V lost 5 bases and J lost 1, with 6 bases in between. The CDR3 is 13 residues long. CDR3 protein: CASSPQSYNEQFF. As DNA, the CDR3 is TGTGCCAGTAGTCCCCAGTCCTACAATGAGCAGTTCTTC.

CDR3 protein: CASSFRTYNEQFF. The CDR3 DNA is TGTGCCAGCAGCTTCCGGACTTACAATGAGCAGTTCTTC. The chain combines TRBV7-9 with TRBJ2-1; possibly TRBD2 for D (5 bases). Germline CDR1 reads SEHNR; CDR2 reads FQNEAQ (reference sequence). Trimming shortened V by 3 bases and J by 4 bases, and 7 bases separated the two germline ends. The length of the CDR3 is 13 residues.

The chain has TRBV5-1 and TRBJ2-2; D is undetermined. There are 14 residues in the CDR3. Germline V gene lookup returns CDR1 SGHRS and CDR2 YFSETQ. V was shortened by 0 bases and J by 4 bases, with 7 bases between the two germline ends. CDR3 amino acids: CASSLGHLTGELFF. Written as DNA, the CDR3 is TGCGCCAGCAGCTTGGGACACCTCACCGGGGAGCTGTTTTTT.

The V call is TRBV4-2, the J call TRBJ2-5; tentative D call: TRBD2 (6 bases). Germline V gives CDR1 LGHNA, CDR2 YNFKEQ. The CDR3 spans 19 residues. V was shortened by 1 base and J by 5 bases, with 26 bases between the two germline ends. The CDR3 spells CASSQGSRLEGPRTETQYF. CDR3 bases: TGTGCCAGCAGCCAAGGTTCCCGGCTGGAGGGACCGCGGACGGAGACCCAGTACTTC.

This clone appeared a single time. CDR3 DNA sequence: TGTGCCAGCAGGCTCGCGGGGGCCAATGGCTACACCTTC. Its translation is CASRLAGANGYTF. J is TRBJ1-2 and V is TRBV12-3 or TRBV12-4, with a tentative D call TRBD1 (6 bases). The V end was cut by 6 bases, the J end by 6 bases, with 14 bases between. The CDR3 has 13 amino acids.

The rearrangement joins TRBV7-2 to TRBJ1-1; perhaps TRBD1 as D (5 bases). The germline V gene has CDR1 SGHTA and CDR2 FQGNSA. The V gene lost 4 bases and the J gene lost 11 bases, with 17 bases spanning the gap. The CDR3 extends over 13 amino acids. CDR3 protein: CASSYRPPGHAFF. The DNA for the CDR3 is TGTGCCAGCAGCTACCGCCCGCCAGGGCATGCTTTCTTT.

V is TRBV7-3 and J is TRBJ1-6, with D perhaps TRBD1 (5 bases). Germline V CDR1 and CDR2: SGHTA, FQGTGA. The germline V and J ends were trimmed by 10 bases and 4 bases, with 23 bases remaining between them. The CDR3 totals 17 residues. CDR3 amino acids: CATLHSSGQSYNSPLHF. The CDR3, as DNA: TGTGCCACACTCCACTCCTCGGGGCAATCATATAATTCACCCCTCCACTTT.

V usage is TRBV6-2 or TRBV6-3 and J usage is TRBJ1-2; tentatively, D is TRBD1 (5 bases). Looked up from germline, CDR1 is MNHEY and CDR2 is SVGEGT. Trimming took 6 bases from V and 8 from J, leaving 16 bases between them. The length of the CDR3 is 13 residues. The CDR3 loop is CASSPPPGRGYTF. The CDR3 DNA follows: TGTGCCAGCAGCCCCCCACCGGGACGGGGCTACACCTTC.

J is TRBJ1-3 and V is TRBV15; D ambiguous. This CDR3 contains 15 residues. The V and J ends lost 0 bases and 0 bases respectively, with 6 bases between them. Germline loops: CDR1 LNHNV, CDR2 YYDKDF (reference sequence). The CDR3 coding sequence is TGTGCCACCAGCAGAGACACTGGCTCTGGAAACACCATATATTTT. The encoded protein is CATSRDTGSGNTIYF.

The rearrangement joins TRBV29-1 to TRBJ2-5; possible D gene TRBD1, 6 bases. V lost 1 base, J lost 5 bases, and 23 bases lay in between. This CDR3 spans 17 amino acids. Germline CDR1 reads SQVTM; CDR2 reads ANQGSEA. This chain's CDR3 is CSVEGGVTGSNSETQYF. As DNA, the CDR3 is TGCAGCGTTGAAGGAGGGGTGACAGGTTCCAACTCGGAGACCCAGTACTTC.

V is TRBV7-2 and J is TRBJ2-7; 12 bases are a match to TRBD1. This CDR3 contains 14 residues. Germline V gene data show CDR1 as SGHTA and CDR2 as FQGNSA. Unmatched junction bases numbered 6, after V lost 5 bases and J lost 7 bases. DNA of the CDR3: TGTGCCAGCAGCCCGGGACAGGGGGCGGGGGAGCAGTACTTC. The encoded protein is CASSPGQGAGEQYF.

Here the CDR3 reads CASRPGGTDTQYF. CDR3 nucleotide sequence: TGTGCCAGCAGGCCTGGCGGCACAGATACGCAGTATTTT. V and J are TRBV5-6 and TRBJ2-3; D is ambiguous. This CDR3 comprises 13 residues. The germline gives CDR1 SGHDT, CDR2 YYEEEE. The V gene lost 5 bases and the J gene lost 1 base, with 8 bases spanning the gap.

CDR3 DNA: TGTGCCAGCAGCCGGGACACCCCCTATATCGAGCAGTACTTC. It codes for CASSRDTPYIEQYF. The chain recombines TRBV6-2 or TRBV6-3 with TRBJ2-7; maybe TRBD1 (6 bases). Germline assignment: CDR1 MNHEY and CDR2 SVGEGT. The CDR3 is 14 residues long. The ends were cut back, 6 bases at V and 6 bases at J, with 18 bases in the middle.

The chain uses TRBV5-1 and TRBJ2-7, with a tentative D call TRBD1 (6 bases). V was trimmed by 0 bases and J by 3 bases, leaving 16 bases between them. This CDR3 is built from 16 residues. The V gene's germline CDR1 is SGHRS and CDR2 YFSETQ. The CDR3 DNA is TGCGCCAGCAGCTTGGCCAAACAGGGCCGGATCTACGAGCAGTACTTC. Translating it yields CASSLAKQGRIYEQYF.

In its sample, this clone was seen a few times. The CDR3 coding sequence is TGCGCCAGCAGCTTGGCCGTGGGGGCGCGAGACACCGGGGAGCTGTTTTTT. Translating it yields CASSLAVGARDTGELFF. The chain recombines TRBV5-1 with TRBJ2-2; D perhaps matches TRBD1 (6 bases). Trimming stripped 0 bases from V and 3 bases from J, with 15 bases between. Germline V gene sequence: CDR1 SGHRS, CDR2 YFSETQ. The CDR3 contains 17 residues. Together with reference TRBV5-1 and TRBJ2-2, the CDR3 gives the full variable domain: KAGVTQTPRYLIKTRGQQVTLSCSPISGHRSVSWYQQTPGQGLQFLFEYFSETQRNKGNFPGRFSGRQFSNSRSEMNVSTLELGDSALYLCASSLAVGARDTGELFFGEGSRLTVL.

V is TRBV5-6 and J is TRBJ2-5; 8 bases match TRBD1. The CDR3 extends over 15 amino acids. V lost 4 bases, J lost 5 bases, and 10 bases stayed unmatched. CDR1 is SGHDT, CDR2 YYEEEE, per germline. CDR3 in amino acids: CASSPSRDRFETQYF. The CDR3 DNA sequence: TGTGCCAGCAGCCCGTCCCGGGACAGGTTTGAGACCCAGTACTTC. Using reference TRBV5-6 and TRBJ2-5 for the parts outside the CDR3, the full variable domain is DAGVTQSPTHLIKTRGQQVTLRCSPKSGHDTVSWYQQALGQGPQFIFQYYEEEERQRGNFPDRFSGHQFPNYSSELNVNALLLGDSALYLCASSPSRDRFETQYFGPGTRLLVL.